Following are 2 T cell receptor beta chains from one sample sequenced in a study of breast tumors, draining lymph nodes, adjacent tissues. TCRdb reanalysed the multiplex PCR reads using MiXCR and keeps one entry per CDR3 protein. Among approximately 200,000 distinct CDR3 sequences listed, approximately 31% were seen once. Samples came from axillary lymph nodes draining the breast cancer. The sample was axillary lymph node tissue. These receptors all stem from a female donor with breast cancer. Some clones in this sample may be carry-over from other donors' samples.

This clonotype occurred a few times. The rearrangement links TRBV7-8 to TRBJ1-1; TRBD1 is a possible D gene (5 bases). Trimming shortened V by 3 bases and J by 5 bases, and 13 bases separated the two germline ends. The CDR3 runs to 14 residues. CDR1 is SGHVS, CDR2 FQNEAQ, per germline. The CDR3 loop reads CASSFWGRNTEAFF. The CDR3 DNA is TGTGCCAGCAGCTTTTGGGGACGTAATACTGAAGCTTTCTTT. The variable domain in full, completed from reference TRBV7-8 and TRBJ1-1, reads GAGVSQSPRYKVAKRGQDVALRCDPISGHVSLFWYQQALGQGPEFLTYFQNEAQLDKSGLPSDRFFAERPEGSVSTLKIQRTQQEDSAVYLCASSFWGRNTEAFFGQGTRLTVV.

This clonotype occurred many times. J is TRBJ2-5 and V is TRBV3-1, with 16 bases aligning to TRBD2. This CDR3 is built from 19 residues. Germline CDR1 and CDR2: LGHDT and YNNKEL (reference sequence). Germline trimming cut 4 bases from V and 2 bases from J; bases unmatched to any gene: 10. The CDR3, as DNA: TGTGCCAGCAGCCGAAAACAAGGGACTAGCGGGAGGGGACAAGAGACCCAGTACTTC. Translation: CASSRKQGTSGRGQETQYF.